This T cell receptor (beta chain) emerged from a study of cytomegalovirus exposure and HLA in healthy donors. Germline lookup yields CDR1 SNHLY and CDR2 FYNNEI. V was trimmed by 6 bases and J by 5 bases, leaving 16 bases between them. CDR3 length equals 14 residues. PCR employed 60 Vbeta and 13 Jbeta primers. Sequenced by immunoSEQ multiplex PCR; TCRdb stores in-frame clones only, minus some. The sample has 150,000 to 200,000 clones; 80% to 90% are singletons. V is TRBV2 and J is TRBJ1-2; tentative D call: TRBD1 (5 bases). This receptor was taken from a woman aged 18-30 years in good health and CMV-seropositive. The sequenced sample was PBMCs. CDR3 loop: CASRGGGVGYGYTF. CDR3 DNA sequence: TGTGCCAGCAGGGGAGGAGGGGTCGGATATGGCTACACCTTC.